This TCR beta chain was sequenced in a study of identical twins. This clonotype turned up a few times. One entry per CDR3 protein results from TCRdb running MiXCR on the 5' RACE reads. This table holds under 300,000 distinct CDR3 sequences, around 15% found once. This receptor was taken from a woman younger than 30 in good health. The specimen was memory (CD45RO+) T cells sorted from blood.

For the CDR3, the DNA is TGTGCCAGCAGCCTGAGACTAGTCGGAAATGAGCAGTTCTTC. This sequence encodes CASSLRLVGNEQFF. The genes are TRBV14 and TRBJ2-1, with D perhaps TRBD2 (6 bases). CDR1 is SGHDN, CDR2 FVKESK, per germline. The CDR3 extends over 14 amino acids. V lost 4 bases, J lost 7 bases, and 14 bases lay in between.